The 20 T cell receptor beta chains below all came from one sample that was sequenced in a study of T cell responses to AZD1222 COVID-19 vaccine. TCRdb's table, derived via immunoSEQ multiplex PCR, lists solely in-frame clones and lacks some. Of over 110,000 clones in the sample, 92% were seen once. Sequenced here: peripheral blood, sampled 28 days after the second AZD1222 dose. The receptors here all came from an adult who received the AZD1222 COVID-19 vaccine.

The chain combines TRBV5-1 with TRBJ1-1; no definite D call. The CDR3 extends over 15 amino acids. Looked up from germline, CDR1 is SGHRS and CDR2 is YFSETQ. Trimming pared 2 bases from V and 5 bases from J, leaving 16 bases between. The CDR3 loop is CASSFWDVIGTEAFF. CDR3 nucleotides: TGCGCCAGCAGCTTCTGGGATGTGATCGGAACTGAAGCTTTCTTT.

This clone was observed once. The V call is TRBV29-1, the J call TRBJ2-3; 8 bases fit TRBD1. This CDR3 has 14 amino acids. V lost 6 bases to trimming and J lost 0 bases; unmatched junction nucleotides: 5. Germline V lookup: CDR1 SQVTM, CDR2 ANQGSEA. The CDR3 DNA reads as TGCAGCGTAGGAGGACAGGGTAGCACAGATACGCAGTATTTT. It codes for CSVGGQGSTDTQYF.

A few counts support this clone. The rearrangement uses TRBV7-2 and TRBJ2-3, with no clear D. Trimming pared 3 bases from V and 1 base from J, leaving 8 bases between. Germline CDR1 SGHTA, CDR2 FQGNSA. CDR3 size: 14 residues. DNA of the CDR3: TGTGCCAGCAGCTTGCCGATAGGCACAGATACGCAGTATTTT. Its translation is CASSLPIGTDTQYF.

The chain carries TRBV5-6 and TRBJ2-1, with no clear D. The CDR3 extends over 12 amino acids. The germline V gene has CDR1 SGHDT and CDR2 YYEEEE. The V end lost 3 bases, the J end lost 6 bases, and 7 bases lay between the germline ends. The CDR3 loop is CASSSPTNEQFF. The CDR3 coding sequence is TGTGCCAGCAGCTCCCCGACCAATGAGCAGTTCTTC.

The rearrangement uses TRBV6-6 and TRBJ1-5; 10 positions agree with TRBD1. V trimming: 7 bases; J trimming: 1 base; junction bases outside the gene matches: 4. Germline CDR1 and CDR2: MNHNY and SVGAGI (reference sequence). CDR3 length equals 15 residues. The CDR3 coding sequence is TGTGCCAGCACCGAGGACAGGGGGAGCAATCAGCCCCAGCATTTT. Amino acid sequence: CASTEDRGSNQPQHF.

The J gene is TRBJ1-1, the V gene TRBV28; 7 bases fit TRBD1. In germline, CDR1 is MDHEN, CDR2 SYDVKM. This CDR3 has 16 residues. Trimming cost V 5 bases and J 1 base; bases outside gene matches: 10. The DNA for the CDR3 is TGTGCCAGCAGTCCCCACAGGGGTCGGGAGAACACTGAAGCTTTCTTT. It translates to CASSPHRGRENTEAFF.

The chain links TRBV28 to TRBJ1-6; 7 positions match TRBD1. Per germline, CDR1 MDHEN and CDR2 SYDVKM. Trimming removed 5 bases from V and 3 bases from J; junction bases left unmatched: 7. The CDR3 covers 16 residues. This CDR3 reads CASSRGGIGYNSPLHF. The DNA of the CDR3 is TGTGCCAGCAGTCGAGGGGGCATCGGCTATAATTCACCCCTCCACTTT. The entire variable domain, with the rest obtained from reference TRBV28 and TRBJ1-6, is as follows: DVKVTQSSRYLVKRTGEKVFLECVQDMDHENMFWYRQDPGLGLRLIYFSYDVKMKEKGDIPEGYSVSREKKERFSLILESASTNQTSMYLCASSRGGIGYNSPLHFGNGTRLTVT.

The chain recombines TRBV19 with TRBJ1-1; D unresolved. CDR3 size: 14 residues. With 4 bases removed from V and 4 bases from J, the gap between germline ends came to 13 bases. The germline V gene has CDR1 LNHDA and CDR2 SQIVND (reference sequence). The CDR3 loop reads CASSKAYLGTEAFF. The CDR3 bases are TGTGCCAGTAGTAAAGCCTACCTTGGCACTGAAGCTTTCTTT.

The chain has TRBV10-3 and TRBJ1-5; D is uncertain. From germline, CDR1 is ENHRY and CDR2 SYGVKD. The ends were cut back, 0 bases at V and 2 bases at J, with 14 bases in the middle. This CDR3 region has 17 residues. For the CDR3, the DNA is TGTGCCATCAGTGAGTCGAAAATGAACTCTCGCAATCAGCCCCAGCATTTT. Protein sequence: CAISESKMNSRNQPQHF.

The V call is TRBV11-3, the J call TRBJ1-3, with 9 bases lining up with TRBD1. V shed 5 bases, J shed 2 bases, and the junction held 4 bases outside the gene matches. This CDR3 contains 15 residues. From germline, CDR1 is SGHNT and CDR2 YENEEA. The CDR3 nucleotides are TGTGCCAGCAGCCCCGGGGACAGGGCTGGAAACACCATATATTTT. Protein product: CASSPGDRAGNTIYF.

The genes are TRBV4-1 and TRBJ1-1; no clear D gene. There are 15 residues in the CDR3. Looked up from germline, CDR1 is MGHRA and CDR2 is YSYEKL. Trimming left V 8 bases short and J 1 base short, with 17 bases between. The CDR3 loop is CASQEGSLKNTEAFF. The CDR3 DNA reads as TGCGCCAGCCAGGAAGGGTCTCTGAAGAACACTGAAGCTTTCTTT.

The chain combines TRBV4-2 with TRBJ1-5; D call uncertain. Trimming cost V 6 bases and J 1 base, with 10 bases left between them. Germline CDR1 LGHNA, CDR2 YNFKEQ. This CDR3 has 14 amino acids. CDR3 bases: TGTGCCAGCAGTCTTGGTGACAGCAATCAGCCCCAGCATTTT. Translating it yields CASSLGDSNQPQHF.

V gene TRBV6-5 combines with J gene TRBJ1-2; D is uncertain. The V end was cut by 0 bases, the J end by 8 bases, with 10 bases between. The CDR3 runs to 13 residues. Germline CDR1 and CDR2: MNHEY and SVGAGI. The CDR3 DNA sequence: TGTGCCAGCAGTTACTCGGGTACAGCCGGCTACACCTTC. It yields the protein CASSYSGTAGYTF.

The V gene is TRBV5-1, the J gene TRBJ2-2; TRBD1 agrees at 10 bases. Trimming cost V 2 bases and J 5 bases; bases outside gene matches: 3. Germline CDR1 and CDR2: SGHRS and YFSETQ. CDR3 size: 15 residues. CDR3 DNA: TGCGCCAGCAGCTTAGGGGGACAGGGGACCGGGGAGCTGTTTTTT. This gives the protein CASSLGGQGTGELFF.

The rearrangement joins TRBV10-3 to TRBJ1-5; no reliable D call. V shed 2 bases and J shed 11 bases, with 13 bases lying between them. Germline V gene sequence: CDR1 ENHRY, CDR2 SYGVKD. The CDR3 sequence is 13 residues long. As DNA, the CDR3 is TGTGCCATCAGTGAGACTCAAGGGCGGGCCCAGCATTTT. Protein product: CAISETQGRAQHF.

The V gene is TRBV6-2 or TRBV6-3, the J gene TRBJ1-2; a possible D gene is TRBD1 (6 bases). V lost 5 bases to trimming and J lost 5 bases, with 18 bases between them. CDR1 MNHEY and CDR2 SVGEGT come from the germline V gene. This CDR3 is built from 15 residues. The CDR3 region has the DNA TGTGCCAGCAGTCTAACAGGGAACGACTTATATGGCTACACCTTC. Protein sequence: CASSLTGNDLYGYTF.

V usage is TRBV19 and J usage is TRBJ1-5; no clear D gene. With 2 bases removed from V and 0 bases from J, the gap between germline ends came to 5 bases. The length of the CDR3 is 14 residues. The germline gives CDR1 LNHDA, CDR2 SQIVND (reference sequence). In DNA form, the CDR3 reads TGTGCCAGTAGTATACCATATAGCAATCAGCCCCAGCATTTT. As protein: CASSIPYSNQPQHF.

The genes are TRBV7-9 and TRBJ1-6, with unresolved D. CDR1 is SEHNR, CDR2 FQNEAQ, per germline (reference sequence). Trimming removed 5 bases from V and 10 bases from J, with 9 bases in between. The CDR3 loop spans 12 amino acids. The CDR3 nucleotides are TGTGCCAGCAGCAACCCGCGGTCACCCCTCCACTTT. This gives the protein CASSNPRSPLHF.

This clone has just one count. This rearrangement joins TRBV30 to TRBJ1-5; a weak D match, TRBD1 (5 bases). The germline CDR1 and CDR2 sequences are GTSNPN and SVGIG (reference sequence). The CDR3 has 13 residues. V gave up 5 bases and J gave up 2 bases, with 10 bases separating them. The CDR3 nucleotides are TGTGCCTGGGGAAGAGGGGGCAATCAGCCCCAGCATTTT. It is translated as CAWGRGGNQPQHF.

The chain recombines TRBV28 with TRBJ1-1; the D gene is possibly TRBD1 (5 bases). The V and J ends lost 6 bases and 3 bases respectively, with 14 bases between them. Per germline, CDR1 MDHEN and CDR2 SYDVKM. The CDR3 totals 14 residues. CDR3 bases: TGTGCCAGCAGCTGGAGGGGAGGGCACACTGAAGCTTTCTTT. Its protein is CASSWRGGHTEAFF.